Following are 8 T cell receptor beta chains from one sample sequenced in a study of cytomegalovirus exposure and HLA in healthy donors. The PCR contained 60 Vbeta and 13 Jbeta primers. Data came from immunoSEQ multiplex PCR; TCRdb stores just in-frame clones and leaves some out. The table lists roughly 140,000 clones, around 78% of them singletons. The sequenced material came from PBMCs. The receptors were sampled from a woman between 40 and 50 years old in good health and CMV-seropositive.

This chain links TRBV6-6 with TRBJ1-2, with D unclear. V shed 4 bases and J shed 8 bases, with 8 bases lying between them. CDR3 length: 11 amino acids. The V gene's germline CDR1 is MNHNY and CDR2 SVGAGI (reference sequence). This CDR3 reads CASSFSWGYTF. The CDR3 DNA is TGTGCCAGCAGTTTTAGTTGGGGCTACACCTTC.

The chain is built from TRBV11-2 and TRBJ1-3; D unclear. The germline V and J ends were trimmed by 1 base and 4 bases, with 11 bases remaining between them. Per germline, CDR1 SGHAT and CDR2 FQNNGV. The CDR3 contains 15 residues. CDR3: CASSLGAHAGNTIYF. In nucleotides, the CDR3 is TGTGCCAGCAGCTTAGGGGCACACGCAGGAAACACCATATATTTT.

This rearrangement joins TRBV28 to TRBJ1-3; 7 bases align to TRBD1. V was pared by 6 bases and J by 3 bases, with 11 bases of the junction left unmatched. Germline V gene lookup returns CDR1 MDHEN and CDR2 SYDVKM. The CDR3 covers 16 residues. CDR3 coding DNA: TGTGCCAGCAGCGGACGACAGGGAGCCATTGGAAACACCATATATTTT. This encodes CASSGRQGAIGNTIYF.

This chain joins TRBV5-1 and TRBJ2-1, with TRBD2 matching over 16 bases. Trimming at V came to 5 bases and at J to 6 bases, leaving 8 bases not matched to a gene. The germline V gene encodes CDR1 SGHRS and CDR2 YFSETQ. This CDR3 has 17 residues. The CDR3 sequence: CASRPGTSGRASNEQFF. In DNA, the CDR3 is TGCGCCAGCAGGCCCGGGACTAGCGGGAGGGCCTCCAATGAGCAGTTCTTC. Filled out from reference TRBV5-1 and TRBJ2-1, the complete variable domain reads KAGVTQTPRYLIKTRGQQVTLSCSPISGHRSVSWYQQTPGQGLQFLFEYFSETQRNKGNFPGRFSGRQFSNSRSEMNVSTLELGDSALYLCASRPGTSGRASNEQFFGPGTRLTVL.

The chain couples TRBV28 to TRBJ1-5; TRBD1 matches 7 bases. The CDR3 totals 14 residues. The V gene's germline CDR1 is MDHEN and CDR2 SYDVKM. Unmatched junction bases numbered 7, after V lost 7 bases and J lost 4 bases. Here the CDR3 reads CASNSGTVNQPQHF. The CDR3 coding sequence is TGTGCCAGCAACTCGGGGACAGTGAATCAGCCCCAGCATTTT.

As for this clone: Other DNA sequences in the same sample also yield this CDR3. The V and J genes are TRBV11-2 and TRBJ1-2; TRBD1 aligns across 8 bases. This CDR3 spans 14 amino acids. Trimming removed 5 bases from V and 2 bases from J; junction bases left unmatched: 4. Germline lookup yields CDR1 SGHAT and CDR2 FQNNGV. The CDR3 DNA follows: TGTGCCAGCAGCCCCGGACAGGGCAACTATGGCTACACCTTC. Amino acid sequence: CASSPGQGNYGYTF.

J is TRBJ2-4 and V is TRBV29-1, with unresolved D. With 4 bases removed from V and 3 bases from J, the gap between germline ends came to 19 bases. This CDR3 has 16 residues. Germline loops: CDR1 SQVTM, CDR2 ANQGSEA. CDR3 nucleotides: TGCAGCGTTGGGTGGGCGCAAAAGGTGGGCAAAAACATTCAGTACTTC. This encodes CSVGWAQKVGKNIQYF.

This clone has a handful of counts. This chain links TRBV27 with TRBJ2-5; TRBD2 matches 13 bases. V lost 6 bases, J lost 11 bases, and 18 bases stayed unmatched. CDR3 length: 17 amino acids. The germline V gene has CDR1 MNHEY and CDR2 SMNVEV (reference sequence). CDR3 in DNA: TGTGCCAGCAGACTCGCCCCTGGGACTAGCGGGACAAATCGGCAGTACTTC. It specifies CASRLAPGTSGTNRQYF.